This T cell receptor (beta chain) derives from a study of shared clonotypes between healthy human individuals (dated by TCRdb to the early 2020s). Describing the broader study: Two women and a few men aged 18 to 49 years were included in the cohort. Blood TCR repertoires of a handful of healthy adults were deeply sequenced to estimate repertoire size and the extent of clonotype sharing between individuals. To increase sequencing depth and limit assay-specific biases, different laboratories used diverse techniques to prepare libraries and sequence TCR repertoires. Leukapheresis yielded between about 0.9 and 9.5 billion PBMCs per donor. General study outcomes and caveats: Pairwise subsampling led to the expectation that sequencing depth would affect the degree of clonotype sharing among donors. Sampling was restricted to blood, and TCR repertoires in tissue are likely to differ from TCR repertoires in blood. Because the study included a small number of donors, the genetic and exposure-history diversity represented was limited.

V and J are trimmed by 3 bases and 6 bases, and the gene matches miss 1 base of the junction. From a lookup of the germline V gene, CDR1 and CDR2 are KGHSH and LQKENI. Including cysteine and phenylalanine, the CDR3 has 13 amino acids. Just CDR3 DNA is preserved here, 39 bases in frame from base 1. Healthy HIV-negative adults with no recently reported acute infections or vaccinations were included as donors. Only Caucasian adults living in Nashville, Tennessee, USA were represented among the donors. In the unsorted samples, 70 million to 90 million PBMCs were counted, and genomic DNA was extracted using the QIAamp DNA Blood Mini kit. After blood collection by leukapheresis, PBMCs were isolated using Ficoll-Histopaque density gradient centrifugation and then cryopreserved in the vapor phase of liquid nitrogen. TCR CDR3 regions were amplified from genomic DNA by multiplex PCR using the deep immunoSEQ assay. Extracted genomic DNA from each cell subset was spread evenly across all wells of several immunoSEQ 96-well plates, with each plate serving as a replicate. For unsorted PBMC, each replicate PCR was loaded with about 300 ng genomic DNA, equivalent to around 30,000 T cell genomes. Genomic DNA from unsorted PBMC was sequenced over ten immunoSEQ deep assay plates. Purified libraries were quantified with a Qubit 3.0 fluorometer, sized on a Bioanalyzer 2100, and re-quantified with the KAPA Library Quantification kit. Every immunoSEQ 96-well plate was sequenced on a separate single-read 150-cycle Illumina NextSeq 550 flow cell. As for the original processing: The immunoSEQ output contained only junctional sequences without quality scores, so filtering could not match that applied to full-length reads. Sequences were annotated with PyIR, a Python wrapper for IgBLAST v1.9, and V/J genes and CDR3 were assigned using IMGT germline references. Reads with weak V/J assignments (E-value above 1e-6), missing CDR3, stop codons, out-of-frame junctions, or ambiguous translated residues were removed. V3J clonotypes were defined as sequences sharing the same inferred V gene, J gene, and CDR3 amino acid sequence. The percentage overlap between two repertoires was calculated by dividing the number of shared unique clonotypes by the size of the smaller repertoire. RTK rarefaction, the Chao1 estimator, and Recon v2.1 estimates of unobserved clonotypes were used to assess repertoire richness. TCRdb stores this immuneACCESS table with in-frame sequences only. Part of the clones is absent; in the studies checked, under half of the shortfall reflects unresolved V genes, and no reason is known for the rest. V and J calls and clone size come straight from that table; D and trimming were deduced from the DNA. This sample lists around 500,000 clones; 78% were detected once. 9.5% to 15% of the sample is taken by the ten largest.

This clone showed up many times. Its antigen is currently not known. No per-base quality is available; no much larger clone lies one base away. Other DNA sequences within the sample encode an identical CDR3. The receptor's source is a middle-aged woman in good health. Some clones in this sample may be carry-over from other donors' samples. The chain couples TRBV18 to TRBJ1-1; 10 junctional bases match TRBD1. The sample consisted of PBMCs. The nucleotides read TGTGCCAGCTCACCCGGACAGGGGGCTGAAGCTTTCTTT. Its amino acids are CASSPGQGAEAFF.